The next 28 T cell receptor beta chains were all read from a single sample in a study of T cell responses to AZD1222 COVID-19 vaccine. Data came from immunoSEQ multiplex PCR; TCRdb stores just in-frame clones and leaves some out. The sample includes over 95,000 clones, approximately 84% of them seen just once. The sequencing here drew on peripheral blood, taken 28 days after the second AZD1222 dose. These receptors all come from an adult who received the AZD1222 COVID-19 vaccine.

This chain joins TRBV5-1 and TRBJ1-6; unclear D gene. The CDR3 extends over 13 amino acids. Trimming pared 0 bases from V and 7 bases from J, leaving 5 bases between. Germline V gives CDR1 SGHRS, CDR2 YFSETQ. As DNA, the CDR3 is TGCGCCAGCAGCTTGGCGGCAAATTCACCCCTCCACTTT. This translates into CASSLAANSPLHF.

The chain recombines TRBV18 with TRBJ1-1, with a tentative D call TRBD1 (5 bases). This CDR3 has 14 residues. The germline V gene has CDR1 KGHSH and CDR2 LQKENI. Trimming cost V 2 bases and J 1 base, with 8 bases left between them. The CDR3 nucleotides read TGTGCCAGCTCACCAGGGGCCCCGAACACTGAAGCTTTCTTT. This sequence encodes CASSPGAPNTEAFF.

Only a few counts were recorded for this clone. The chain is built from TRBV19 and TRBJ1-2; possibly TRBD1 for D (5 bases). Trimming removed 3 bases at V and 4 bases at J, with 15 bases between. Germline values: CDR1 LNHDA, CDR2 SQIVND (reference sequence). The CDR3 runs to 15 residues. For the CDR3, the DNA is TGTGCCAGTAGTATGTTTGGGGCCGCGGGCTATGGCTACACCTTC. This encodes CASSMFGAAGYGYTF. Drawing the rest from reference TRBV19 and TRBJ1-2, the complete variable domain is DGGITQSPKYLFRKEGQNVTLSCEQNLNHDAMYWYRQDPGQGLRLIYYSQIVNDFQKGDIAEGYSVSREKKESFPLTVTSAQKNPTAFYLCASSMFGAAGYGYTFGSGTRLTVV.

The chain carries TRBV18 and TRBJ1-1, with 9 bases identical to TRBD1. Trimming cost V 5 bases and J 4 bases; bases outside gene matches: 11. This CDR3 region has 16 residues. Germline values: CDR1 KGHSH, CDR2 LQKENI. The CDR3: CASSTRDRVWGTEAFF. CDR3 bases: TGTGCCAGCTCAACTAGGGACAGGGTGTGGGGCACTGAAGCTTTCTTT.

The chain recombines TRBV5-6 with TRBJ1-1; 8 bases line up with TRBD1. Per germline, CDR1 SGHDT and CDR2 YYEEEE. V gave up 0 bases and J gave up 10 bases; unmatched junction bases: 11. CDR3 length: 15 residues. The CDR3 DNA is TGTGCCAGCAGCTTGGATCAGGGGGCGGTTTTCCGAGCTTTCTTT. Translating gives CASSLDQGAVFRAFF.

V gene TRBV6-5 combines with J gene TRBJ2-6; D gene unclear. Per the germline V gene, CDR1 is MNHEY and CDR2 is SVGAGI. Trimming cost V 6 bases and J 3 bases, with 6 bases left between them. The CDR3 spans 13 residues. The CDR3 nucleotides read TGTGCCAGCAGGCTCGGTGGGGCCAACGTCCTGACTTTC. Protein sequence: CASRLGGANVLTF.

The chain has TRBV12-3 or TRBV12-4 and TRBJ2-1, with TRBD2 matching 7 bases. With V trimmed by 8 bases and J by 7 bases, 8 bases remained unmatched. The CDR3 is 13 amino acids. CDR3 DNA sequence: TGTGCCAGCCTGGCCGGGACTACTAATGAGCAGTTCTTC. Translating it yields CASLAGTTNEQFF.

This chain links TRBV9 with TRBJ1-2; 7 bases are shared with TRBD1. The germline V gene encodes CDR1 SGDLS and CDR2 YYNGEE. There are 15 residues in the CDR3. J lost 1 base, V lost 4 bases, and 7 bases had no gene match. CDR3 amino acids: CASSIGDSLNYGYTF. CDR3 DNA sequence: TGTGCCAGCAGCATAGGGGACAGCCTTAACTATGGCTACACCTTC.

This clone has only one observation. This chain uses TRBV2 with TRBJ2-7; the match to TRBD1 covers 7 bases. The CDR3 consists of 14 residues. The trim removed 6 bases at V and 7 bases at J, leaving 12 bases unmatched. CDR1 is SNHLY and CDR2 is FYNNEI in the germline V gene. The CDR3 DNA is TGTGCCAGCAGGGTCGGGACAGTCCAAGGGGAGCAGTACTTC. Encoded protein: CASRVGTVQGEQYF.

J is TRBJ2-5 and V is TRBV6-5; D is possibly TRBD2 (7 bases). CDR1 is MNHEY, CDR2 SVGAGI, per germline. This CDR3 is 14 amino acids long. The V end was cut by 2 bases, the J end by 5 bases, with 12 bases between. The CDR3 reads CASSYGGGLETQYF. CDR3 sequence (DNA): TGTGCCAGCAGTTACGGGGGGGGCCTGGAGACCCAGTACTTC.

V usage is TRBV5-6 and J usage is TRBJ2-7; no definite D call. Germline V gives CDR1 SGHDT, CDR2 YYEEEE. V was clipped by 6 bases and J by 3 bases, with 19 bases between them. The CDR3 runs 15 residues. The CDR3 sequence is CASTSSLGSSYEQYF. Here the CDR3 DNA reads TGTGCCAGCACCTCATCGCTCGGGTCAAGCTACGAGCAGTACTTC.

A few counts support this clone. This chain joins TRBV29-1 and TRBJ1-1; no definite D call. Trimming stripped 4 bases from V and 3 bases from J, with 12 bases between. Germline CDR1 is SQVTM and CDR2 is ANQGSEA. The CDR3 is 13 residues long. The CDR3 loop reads CSVGGVLHTEAFF. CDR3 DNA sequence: TGCAGCGTTGGCGGGGTTCTACACACTGAAGCTTTCTTT.

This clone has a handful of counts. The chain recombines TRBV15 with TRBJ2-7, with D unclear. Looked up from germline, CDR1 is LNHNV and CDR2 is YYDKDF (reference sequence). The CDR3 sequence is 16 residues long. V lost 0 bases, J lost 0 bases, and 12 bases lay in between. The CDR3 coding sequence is TGTGCCACCAGCAGAGATCGAAGTCCTTCCTCCTACGAGCAGTACTTC. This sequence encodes CATSRDRSPSSYEQYF. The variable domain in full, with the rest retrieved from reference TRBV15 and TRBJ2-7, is DAMVIQNPRYQVTQFGKPVTLSCSQTLNHNVMYWYQQKSSQAPKLLFHYYDKDFNNEADTPDNFQSRRPNTSFCFLDIRSPGLGDTAMYLCATSRDRSPSSYEQYFGPGTRLTVT.

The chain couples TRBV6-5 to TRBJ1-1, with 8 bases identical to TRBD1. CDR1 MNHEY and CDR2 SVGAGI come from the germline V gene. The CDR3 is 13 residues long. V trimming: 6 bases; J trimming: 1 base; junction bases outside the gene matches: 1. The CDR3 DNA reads TGTGCCAGCAGAGGGACAGGGAACACTGAAGCTTTCTTT. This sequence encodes CASRGTGNTEAFF.

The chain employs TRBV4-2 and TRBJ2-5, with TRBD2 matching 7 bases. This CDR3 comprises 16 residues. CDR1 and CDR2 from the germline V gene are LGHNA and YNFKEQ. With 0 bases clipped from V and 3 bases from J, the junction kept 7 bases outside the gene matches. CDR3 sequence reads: CASSQEGGDQKETQYF. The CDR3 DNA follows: TGTGCCAGCAGCCAAGAGGGAGGGGACCAAAAAGAGACCCAGTACTTC.

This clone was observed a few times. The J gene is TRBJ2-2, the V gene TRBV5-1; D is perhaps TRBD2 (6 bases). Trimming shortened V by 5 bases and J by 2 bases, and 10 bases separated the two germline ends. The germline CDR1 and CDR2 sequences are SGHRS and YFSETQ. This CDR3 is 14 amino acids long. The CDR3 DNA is TGCGCCAGCAGTACGGGACTTAACACCGGGGAGCTGTTTTTT. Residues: CASSTGLNTGELFF. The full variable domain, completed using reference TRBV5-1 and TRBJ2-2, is KAGVTQTPRYLIKTRGQQVTLSCSPISGHRSVSWYQQTPGQGLQFLFEYFSETQRNKGNFPGRFSGRQFSNSRSEMNVSTLELGDSALYLCASSTGLNTGELFFGEGSRLTVL.

The CDR3 DNA sequence: TGTGCCAGCAGTGAAAGGGTAATGGGGACAGGGGTTATCGCAGGTCCCTACGAGCAGTACTTC. It yields the protein CASSERVMGTGVIAGPYEQYF. The rearrangement uses TRBV6-1 and TRBJ2-7; TRBD1 aligns across 10 bases. Trimming cost V 2 bases and J 2 bases; bases outside gene matches: 21. Germline CDR1 MNHNS, CDR2 SASEGT. The CDR3 loop spans 21 amino acids.

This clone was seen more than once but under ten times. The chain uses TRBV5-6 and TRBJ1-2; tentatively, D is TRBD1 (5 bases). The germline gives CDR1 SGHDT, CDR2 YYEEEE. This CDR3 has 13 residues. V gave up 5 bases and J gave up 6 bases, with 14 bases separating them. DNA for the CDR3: TGTGCCAGCAGTTATGACCGGGGACATGGCTACACCTTC. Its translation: CASSYDRGHGYTF.

CDR3 in amino acids: CASSLGTPYGYTF. DNA for the CDR3: TGTGCCAGCAGCCTCGGGACCCCGTATGGCTACACCTTC. The chain combines TRBV12-3 or TRBV12-4 with TRBJ1-2; tentatively, D is TRBD1 (5 bases). V shed 6 bases and J shed 5 bases, with 13 bases lying between them. This CDR3 is built from 13 residues.

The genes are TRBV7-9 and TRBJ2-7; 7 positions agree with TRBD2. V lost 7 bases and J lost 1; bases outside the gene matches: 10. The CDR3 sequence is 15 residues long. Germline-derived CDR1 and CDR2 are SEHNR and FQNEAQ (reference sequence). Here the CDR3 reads CASTPGRDSSYEQYF. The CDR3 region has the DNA TGTGCCAGCACCCCTGGGAGGGATTCATCCTACGAGCAGTACTTC.

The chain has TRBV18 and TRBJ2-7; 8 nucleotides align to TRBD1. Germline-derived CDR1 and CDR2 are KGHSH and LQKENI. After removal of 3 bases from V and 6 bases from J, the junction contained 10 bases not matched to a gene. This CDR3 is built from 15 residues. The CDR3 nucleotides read TGTGCCAGCTCACCCCAGGGGGCGGGGACCGCCGAGCAGTACTTC. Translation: CASSPQGAGTAEQYF.

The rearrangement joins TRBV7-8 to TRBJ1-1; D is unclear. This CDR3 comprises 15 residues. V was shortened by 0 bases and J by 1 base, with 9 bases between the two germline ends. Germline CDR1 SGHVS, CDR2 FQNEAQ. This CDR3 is CASSLARSRNTEAFF. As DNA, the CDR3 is TGTGCCAGCAGCTTAGCGAGGAGCAGGAACACTGAAGCTTTCTTT.

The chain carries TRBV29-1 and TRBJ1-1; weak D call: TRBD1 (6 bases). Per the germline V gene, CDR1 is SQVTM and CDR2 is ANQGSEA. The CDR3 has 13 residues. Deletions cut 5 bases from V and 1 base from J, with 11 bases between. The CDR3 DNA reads TGCAGCGTTAACAAACAGGGGAACACTGAAGCTTTCTTT. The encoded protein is CSVNKQGNTEAFF.

The CDR3 nucleotides are TGCGCCAGCAGCTTGGCCGGGGAACAGGGAAGAGGTGAAAAACTGTTTTTT. It yields the protein CASSLAGEQGRGEKLFF. The gene calls are TRBV5-1 and TRBJ1-4; TRBD1 might be the D (6 bases). The CDR3 runs 17 residues. V was shortened by 0 bases and J by 7 bases, with 19 bases between the two germline ends. CDR1 and CDR2 (germline): SGHRS, YFSETQ.

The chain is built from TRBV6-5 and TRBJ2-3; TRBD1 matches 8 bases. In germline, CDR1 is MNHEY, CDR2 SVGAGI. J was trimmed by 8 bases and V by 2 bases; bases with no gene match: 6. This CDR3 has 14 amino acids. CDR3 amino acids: CASSYARTGPTQYF. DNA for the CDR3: TGTGCCAGCAGTTACGCTAGGACAGGGCCTACGCAGTATTTT.

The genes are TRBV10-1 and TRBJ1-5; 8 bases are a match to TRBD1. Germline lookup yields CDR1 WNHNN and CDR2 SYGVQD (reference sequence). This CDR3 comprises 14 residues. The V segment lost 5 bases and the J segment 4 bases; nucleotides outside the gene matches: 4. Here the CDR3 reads CASSRDRNNQPQHF. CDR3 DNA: TGCGCCAGCAGTCGGGACAGGAATAATCAGCCCCAGCATTTT.

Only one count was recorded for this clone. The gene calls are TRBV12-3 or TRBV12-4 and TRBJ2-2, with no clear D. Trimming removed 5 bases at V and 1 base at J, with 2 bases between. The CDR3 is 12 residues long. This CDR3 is CASSQNTGELFF. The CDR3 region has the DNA TGTGCCAGCAGTCAGAACACCGGGGAGCTGTTTTTT.

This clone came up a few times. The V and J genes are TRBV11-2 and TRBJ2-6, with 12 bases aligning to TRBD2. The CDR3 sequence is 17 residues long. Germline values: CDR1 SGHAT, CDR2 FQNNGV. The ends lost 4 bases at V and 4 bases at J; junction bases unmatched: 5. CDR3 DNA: TGTGCCAGCAGCTCCCTAGCGGGGGGGCCGGGGGCCAACGTCCTGACTTTC. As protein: CASSSLAGGPGANVLTF. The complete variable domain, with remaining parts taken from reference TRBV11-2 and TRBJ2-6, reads EAGVAQSPRYKIIEKRQSVAFWCNPISGHATLYWYQQILGQGPKLLIQFQNNGVVDDSQLPKDRFSAERLKGVDSTLKIQPAKLEDSAVYLCASSSLAGGPGANVLTFGAGSRLTVL.